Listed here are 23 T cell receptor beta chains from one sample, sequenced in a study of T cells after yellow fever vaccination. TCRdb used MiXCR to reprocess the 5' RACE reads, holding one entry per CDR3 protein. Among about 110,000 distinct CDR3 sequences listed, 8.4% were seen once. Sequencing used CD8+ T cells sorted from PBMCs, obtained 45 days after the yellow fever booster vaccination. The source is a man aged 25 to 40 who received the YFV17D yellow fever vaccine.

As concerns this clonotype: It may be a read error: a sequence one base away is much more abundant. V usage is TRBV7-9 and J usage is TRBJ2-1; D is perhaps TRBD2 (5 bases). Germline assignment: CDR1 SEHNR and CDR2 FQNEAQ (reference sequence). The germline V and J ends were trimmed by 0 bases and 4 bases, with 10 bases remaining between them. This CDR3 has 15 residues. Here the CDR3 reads CASSLAVGAYNEQFF. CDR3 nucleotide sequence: TGTGCCAGCAGCTTAGCGGTGGGAGCTTACAATGAGCAGTTCTTC.

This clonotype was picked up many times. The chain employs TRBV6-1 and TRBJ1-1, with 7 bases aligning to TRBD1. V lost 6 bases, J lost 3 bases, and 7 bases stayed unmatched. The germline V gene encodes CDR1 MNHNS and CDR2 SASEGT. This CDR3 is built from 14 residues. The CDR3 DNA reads TGTGCCAGCAGCTCGACAGGGATGCACACTGAAGCTTTCTTT. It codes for CASSSTGMHTEAFF.

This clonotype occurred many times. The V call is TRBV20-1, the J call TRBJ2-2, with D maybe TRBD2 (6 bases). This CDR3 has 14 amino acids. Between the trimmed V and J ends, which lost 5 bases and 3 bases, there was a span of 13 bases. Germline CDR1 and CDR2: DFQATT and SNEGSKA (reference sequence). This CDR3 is CSAASSGDTGELFF. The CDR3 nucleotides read TGCAGTGCTGCCTCCTCGGGAGACACCGGGGAGCTGTTTTTT.

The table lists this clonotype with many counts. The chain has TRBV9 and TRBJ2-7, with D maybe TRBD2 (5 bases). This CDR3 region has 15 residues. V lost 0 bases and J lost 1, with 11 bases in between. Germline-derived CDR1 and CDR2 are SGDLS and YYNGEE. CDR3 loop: CASSVGGGRSYEQYF. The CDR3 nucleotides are TGTGCCAGCAGCGTAGGCGGCGGGCGTTCCTACGAGCAGTACTTC.

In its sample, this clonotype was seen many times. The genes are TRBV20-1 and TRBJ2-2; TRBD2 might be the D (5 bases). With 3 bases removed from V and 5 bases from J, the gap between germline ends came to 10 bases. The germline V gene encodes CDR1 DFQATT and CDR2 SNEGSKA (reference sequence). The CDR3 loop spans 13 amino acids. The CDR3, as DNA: TGCAGTGCTAGTGGACTCGGAACCGGGGAGCTGTTTTTT. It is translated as CSASGLGTGELFF.

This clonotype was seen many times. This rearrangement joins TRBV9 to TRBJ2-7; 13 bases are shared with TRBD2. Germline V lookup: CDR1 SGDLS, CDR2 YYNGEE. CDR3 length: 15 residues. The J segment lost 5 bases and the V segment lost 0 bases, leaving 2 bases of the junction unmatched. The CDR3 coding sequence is TGTGCCAGCAGCGTAGGGACTAGCGGGAGCAACGAGCAGTACTTC. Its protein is CASSVGTSGSNEQYF.

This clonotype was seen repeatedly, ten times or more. The CDR3 bases are TGTGCCAGCAGTTTACTGTATGGTGGAGGGAACGGCGGGGAGCTGTTTTTT. Its translation: CASSLLYGGGNGGELFF. The gene calls are TRBV12-3 or TRBV12-4 and TRBJ2-2; the D gene is possibly TRBD2 (6 bases). V was shortened by 2 bases and J by 7 bases, with 20 bases between the two germline ends. This CDR3 spans 17 amino acids.

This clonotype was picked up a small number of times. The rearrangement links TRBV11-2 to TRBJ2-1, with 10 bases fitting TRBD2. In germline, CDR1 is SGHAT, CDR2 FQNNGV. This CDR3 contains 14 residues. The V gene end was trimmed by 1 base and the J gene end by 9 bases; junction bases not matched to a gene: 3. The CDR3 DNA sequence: TGTGCCAGCAGCTTAGGGCTAGCGGGAGCTGAGCAGTTCTTC. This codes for CASSLGLAGAEQFF.

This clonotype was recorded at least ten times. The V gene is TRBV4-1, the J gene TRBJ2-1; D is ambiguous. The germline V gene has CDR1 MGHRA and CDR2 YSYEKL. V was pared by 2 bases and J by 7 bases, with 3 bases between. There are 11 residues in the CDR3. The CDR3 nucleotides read TGCGCCAGCAGCCAACTGAATGAGCAGTTCTTC. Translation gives CASSQLNEQFF.

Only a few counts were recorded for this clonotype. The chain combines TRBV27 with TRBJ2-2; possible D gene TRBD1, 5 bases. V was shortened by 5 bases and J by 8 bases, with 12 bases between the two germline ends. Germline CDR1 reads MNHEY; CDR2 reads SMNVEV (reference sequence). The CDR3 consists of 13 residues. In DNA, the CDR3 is TGTGCCAGCAGTGGACACCTCCGGGGGGAGCTGTTTTTT. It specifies CASSGHLRGELFF.

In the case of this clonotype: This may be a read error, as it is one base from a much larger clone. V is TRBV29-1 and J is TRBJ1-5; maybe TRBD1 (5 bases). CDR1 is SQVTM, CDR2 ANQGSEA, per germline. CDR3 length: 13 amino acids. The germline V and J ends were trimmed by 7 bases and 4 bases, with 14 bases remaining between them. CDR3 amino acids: CSAGGDRNQPQHF. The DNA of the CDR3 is TGCAGCGCCGGGGGAGATAGAAATCAGCCCCAGCATTTT.

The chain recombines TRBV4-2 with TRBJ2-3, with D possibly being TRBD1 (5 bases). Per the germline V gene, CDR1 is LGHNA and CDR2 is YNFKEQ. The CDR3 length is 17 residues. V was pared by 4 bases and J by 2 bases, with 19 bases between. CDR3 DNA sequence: TGTGCCAGCAGCCGACAGTTACCCGTCGAATCCACAGATACGCAGTATTTT. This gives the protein CASSRQLPVESTDTQYF.

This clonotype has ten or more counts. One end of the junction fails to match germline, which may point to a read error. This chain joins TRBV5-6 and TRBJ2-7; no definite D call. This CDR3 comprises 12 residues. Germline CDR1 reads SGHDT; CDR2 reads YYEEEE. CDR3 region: CASSPGSHEQYF. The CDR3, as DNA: TGTGCCAGCAGCCCCGGCTCCCACGAGCAGTACTTC.

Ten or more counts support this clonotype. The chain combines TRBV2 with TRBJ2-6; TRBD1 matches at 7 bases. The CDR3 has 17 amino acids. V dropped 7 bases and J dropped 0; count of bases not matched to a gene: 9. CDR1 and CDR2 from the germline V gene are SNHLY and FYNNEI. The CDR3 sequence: CASNIGQEFSGANVLTF. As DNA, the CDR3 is TGTGCCAGCAATATAGGACAGGAGTTCTCTGGGGCCAACGTCCTGACTTTC.

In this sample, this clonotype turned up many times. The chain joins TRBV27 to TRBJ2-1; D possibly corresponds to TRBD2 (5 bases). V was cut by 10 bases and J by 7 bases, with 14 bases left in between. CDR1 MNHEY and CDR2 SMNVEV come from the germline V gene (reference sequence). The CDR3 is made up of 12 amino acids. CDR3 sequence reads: CAISGPLNEQFF. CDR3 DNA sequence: TGTGCCATCAGCGGACCGCTGAATGAGCAGTTCTTC.

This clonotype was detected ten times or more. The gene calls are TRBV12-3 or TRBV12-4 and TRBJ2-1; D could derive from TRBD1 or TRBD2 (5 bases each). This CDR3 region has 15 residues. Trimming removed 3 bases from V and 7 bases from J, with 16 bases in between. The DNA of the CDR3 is TGTGCCAGCAGTTTCATGGGGGACGCACAGAATGAGCAGTTCTTC. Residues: CASSFMGDAQNEQFF.

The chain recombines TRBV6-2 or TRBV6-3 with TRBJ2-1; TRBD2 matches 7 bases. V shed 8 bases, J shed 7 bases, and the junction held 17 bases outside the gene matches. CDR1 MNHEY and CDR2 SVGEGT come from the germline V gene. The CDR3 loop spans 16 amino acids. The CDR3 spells CASSLGRGRRRNEQFF. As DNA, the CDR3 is TGTGCCAGCTCGCTGGGGCGCGGGAGACGTAGAAATGAGCAGTTCTTC.

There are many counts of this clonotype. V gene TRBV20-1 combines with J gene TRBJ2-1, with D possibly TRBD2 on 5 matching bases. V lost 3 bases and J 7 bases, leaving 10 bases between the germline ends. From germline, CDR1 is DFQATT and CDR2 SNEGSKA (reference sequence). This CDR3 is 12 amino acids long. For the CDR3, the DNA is TGCAGTGCTAGGGCTCTAGCTAATGAGCAGTTCTTC. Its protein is CSARALANEQFF.

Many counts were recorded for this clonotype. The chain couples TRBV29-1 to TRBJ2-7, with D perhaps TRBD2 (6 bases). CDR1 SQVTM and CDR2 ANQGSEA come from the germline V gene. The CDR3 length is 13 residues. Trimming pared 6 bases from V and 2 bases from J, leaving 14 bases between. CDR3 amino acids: CSVAGDSTYEQYF. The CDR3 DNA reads TGCAGCGTCGCCGGGGACTCTACCTACGAGCAGTACTTC.

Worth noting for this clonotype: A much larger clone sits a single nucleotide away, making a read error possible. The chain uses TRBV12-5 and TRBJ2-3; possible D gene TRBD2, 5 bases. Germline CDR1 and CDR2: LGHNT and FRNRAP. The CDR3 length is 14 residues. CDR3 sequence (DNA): TGTACTAGTGGTTTGGGCGGGTCTGCAGATACGCAGTATTTT. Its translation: CTSGLGGSADTQYF.

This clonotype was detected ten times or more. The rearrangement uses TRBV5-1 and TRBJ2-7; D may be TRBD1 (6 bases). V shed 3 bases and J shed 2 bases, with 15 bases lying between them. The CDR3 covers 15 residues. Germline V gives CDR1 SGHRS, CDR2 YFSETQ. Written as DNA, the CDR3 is TGCGCCAGCAGCTGGACAGTCGACGGAACCTACGAGCAGTACTTC. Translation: CASSWTVDGTYEQYF.

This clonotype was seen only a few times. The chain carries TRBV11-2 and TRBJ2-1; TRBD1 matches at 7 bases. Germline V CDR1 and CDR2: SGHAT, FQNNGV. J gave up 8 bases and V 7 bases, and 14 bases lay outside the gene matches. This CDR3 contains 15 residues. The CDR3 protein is CASTQPGTVADEQFF. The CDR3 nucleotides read TGTGCCAGCACCCAACCCGGGACAGTCGCCGATGAGCAGTTCTTC.

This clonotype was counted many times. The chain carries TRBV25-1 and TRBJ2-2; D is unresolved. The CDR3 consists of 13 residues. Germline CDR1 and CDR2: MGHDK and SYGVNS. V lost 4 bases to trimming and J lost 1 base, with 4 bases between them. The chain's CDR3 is CASSGGNTGELFF. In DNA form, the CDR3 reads TGTGCCAGCAGTGGGGGGAACACCGGGGAGCTGTTTTTT.